One TCR beta chain is described in this entry. Its antigen is not identified. cDNA reverse transcribed from extracted RNA served as the sequencing template. TCRdb's copy holds only in-frame clones and misses some; the assay was immunoSEQ multiplex PCR. Among approximately 180,000 clones listed, roughly three fifths were seen once. Described treatment: oral pan-JAK inhibitor, 5-10 mg twice daily. The entry originates in a study of CD8+ T cells in alopecia areata. About the study: It was oral tofacitinib, at 5 to 10 mg twice daily, that treated patients received.

General study findings and limits: Many expanded lesional clones remained in scalp and blood on tofacitinib.

From germline, CDR1 is SGHRS and CDR2 YFSETQ. The CDR3 loop spans 13 amino acids. V was shortened by 5 bases and J by 1 base, with 7 bases between the two germline ends. Material: CD4+ T cells sorted from blood, obtained around week 50, from a patient treated with tofacitinib. The source of this sequence is a human donor with alopecia areata. The chain uses TRBV5-1 and TRBJ2-1; a possible D gene is TRBD1 (6 bases). The CDR3: CASRQGSYNEQFF. The CDR3 coding sequence is TGCGCCAGCAGACAGGGTTCCTACAATGAGCAGTTCTTC.